This TCR beta chain was recorded in a study of technical replicates of blood from a handful of donors. Here immunoSEQ multiplex PCR was the method, and the copy in TCRdb shows in-frame clones only, minus some. Altogether 55,000 to 85,000 clones are present, under 98% being singletons, with the ten largest covering roughly 0.25%. This CDR3 spans 15 amino acids. The V end was cut by 3 bases, the J end by 5 bases, with 14 bases between. Germline CDR1 is SGHTS and CDR2 is YDEGEE. The sequenced material came from T cells isolated from PBMCs. This receptor was taken from a human donor in good health. This sequence joins TRBV5-8 and TRBJ1-4; TRBD1 is a possible D gene (6 bases). CDR3 bases: TGTGCCAGCAGCTATACCGACAGGTTCAATGAAAAACTGTTTTTT. Amino acids: CASSYTDRFNEKLFF.